The present T cell receptor (beta chain) was sequenced within a study of T-cell memory formation after mild COVID-19. Trimming at V came to 6 bases and at J to 8 bases, leaving 11 bases not matched to a gene. CDR1 and CDR2 (germline): ENHRY, SYGVKD. The CDR3 is 15 residues long. Study-level results: Pre-infection memory contained some responding clones, which suggested that cross-reactive memory had joined. Among clones peaking at day 37 in the second wave, SARS-CoV-2 specificity remained unconfirmed.

A single record per CDR3 protein comes from TCRdb applying MiXCR to the 5' RACE reads. Among some 300,000 distinct CDR3 sequences listed, approximately 19% were seen once. About this clonotype itself: Its antigen remains unidentified.

This rearrangement joins TRBV10-3 to TRBJ2-3; 10 bases line up with TRBD2. The TCR comes from a man younger than 30 who had mild COVID-19 (a few samples of this study predate the infection). Cell type and time point are not known. Sequenced input: PBMCs or a T cell subset sorted from them (not recorded which). CDR3 sequence reads: CAISLVASGGRTQYF. Here the CDR3 DNA reads TGTGCCATCAGCTTGGTCGCTAGCGGGGGTCGTACGCAGTATTTT.